This record covers a single T cell receptor beta chain. TCRdb's copy holds only in-frame clones and misses some; the assay was immunoSEQ multiplex PCR. This sample has around 12,000 clones, with around 88% found just once. The source of the sample is a study of T cell changes during pregnancy in multiple sclerosis. This sequence was found in a female donor in good health, enrolled as a control in a pregnancy study. The sample was CD8+ T cells from peripheral blood mononuclear cells, taken in the second trimester of pregnancy.

The CDR3 DNA follows: TGTGCCAGCAGTACCAGGGCCGGGGAGCTGTTTTTT. Translated: CASSTRAGELFF. V gene TRBV6-5 combines with J gene TRBJ2-2; D perhaps matches TRBD1 (5 bases). The V gene's germline CDR1 is MNHEY and CDR2 SVGAGI. CDR3 length: 12 amino acids. V gave up 5 bases and J gave up 6 bases, with 7 bases separating them.